A single sample gave rise to the 23 T cell receptor beta chains below, sequenced in a study of cytomegalovirus exposure and HLA in healthy donors. The PCR employed 60 Vbeta primers together with 13 Jbeta primers. This table comes from immunoSEQ multiplex PCR, and its TCRdb copy is limited to in-frame clones, with some not included. The repertoire holds over 55,000 clones, with 80% to 90% as singletons. What was sequenced was PBMCs. The source is a woman aged 25 to 39 in good health and CMV-seropositive.

This sequence joins TRBV7-2 and TRBJ2-7, with D unresolved. V was trimmed by 4 bases and J by 9 bases, leaving 19 bases between them. The CDR3 consists of 14 residues. The V gene's germline CDR1 is SGHTA and CDR2 FQGNSA. The CDR3 loop is CASSSRPEEPSQYF. The CDR3 DNA is TGTGCCAGCAGCTCTCGCCCAGAGGAGCCCTCGCAGTACTTC.

V gene TRBV5-1 combines with J gene TRBJ2-2; a possible D gene is TRBD2 (6 bases). The CDR3 length is 14 residues. Germline assignment: CDR1 SGHRS and CDR2 YFSETQ. V shed 6 bases and J shed 7 bases, with 16 bases lying between them. The CDR3, as DNA: TGCGCCAGCATAGCGGATTGGGGTGGCGGGGAGCTGTTTTTT. Encoded protein: CASIADWGGGELFF.

The chain recombines TRBV18 with TRBJ1-2; no reliable D call. This CDR3 spans 15 amino acids. CDR1 and CDR2 from the germline V gene are KGHSH and LQKENI. Trimming removed 0 bases from V and 7 bases from J, with 15 bases in between. CDR3 DNA sequence: TGTGCCAGCTCACCACCGAAGGTTACCGCGGGTGGCTACACCTTC. This sequence encodes CASSPPKVTAGGYTF.

The V gene is TRBV25-1, the J gene TRBJ1-4; D unresolved. The length of the CDR3 is 15 residues. V shed 3 bases and J shed 7 bases, with 15 bases lying between them. The germline V gene has CDR1 MGHDK and CDR2 SYGVNS. CDR3 DNA: TGTGCCAGCAGTGACTCTAGGGAGGGCGGTGAAAAACTGTTTTTT. Translating it yields CASSDSREGGEKLFF.

This rearrangement joins TRBV5-1 to TRBJ2-7; TRBD2 matches at 7 bases. J gave up 4 bases and V 0 bases, and 4 bases lay outside the gene matches. The germline V gene encodes CDR1 SGHRS and CDR2 YFSETQ. The CDR3 loop spans 14 amino acids. The CDR3 DNA reads as TGCGCCAGCAGCTTGGTTCAGGGAGGGTACGAGCAGTACTTC. Translation: CASSLVQGGYEQYF.

V is TRBV2 and J is TRBJ2-1, with D possibly TRBD1 on 5 matching bases. CDR3 length equals 14 residues. Trimming pared 7 bases from V and 4 bases from J, leaving 14 bases between. In germline, CDR1 is SNHLY, CDR2 FYNNEI. CDR3 sequence (DNA): TGTGCCAGCACCCGAGACAGCAAATACAATGAGCAGTTCTTC. It translates to CASTRDSKYNEQFF.

This CDR3 is CASSLVEGWEQYF. The CDR3, as DNA: TGTGCCAGCAGCTTGGTTGAGGGTTGGGAGCAGTACTTC. This chain joins TRBV5-6 and TRBJ2-7, with D possibly matching TRBD2 (5 bases). V lost 0 bases and J 7 bases, leaving 11 bases between the germline ends. CDR1 SGHDT and CDR2 YYEEEE come from the germline V gene. This CDR3 comprises 13 residues.

J is TRBJ2-1 and V is TRBV7-7, with 7 bases matching TRBD2. With V trimmed by 1 base and J by 3 bases, 3 bases remained unmatched. This CDR3 has 15 residues. From germline, CDR1 is SSHAT and CDR2 FNYEAQ (reference sequence). The CDR3 protein is CASSLVPSGYNEQFF. The CDR3 DNA reads as TGTGCCAGCAGCTTAGTTCCTAGCGGCTACAATGAGCAGTTCTTC.

V usage is TRBV6-5 and J usage is TRBJ2-3; D is perhaps TRBD2 (6 bases). Germline V gives CDR1 MNHEY, CDR2 SVGAGI. CDR3 length: 13 residues. V was trimmed by 6 bases and J by 2 bases, leaving 9 bases between them. The CDR3 bases are TGTGCCAGCAGGCGGGACTCCACAGATACGCAGTATTTT. Protein sequence: CASRRDSTDTQYF.

V and J are TRBV7-8 and TRBJ1-1; a weak D match, TRBD1 (5 bases). In germline, CDR1 is SGHVS, CDR2 FQNEAQ. The CDR3 extends over 15 amino acids. The germline V and J ends were trimmed by 0 bases and 0 bases, with 8 bases remaining between them. The CDR3 protein is CASSLAAGLNTEAFF. CDR3 sequence (DNA): TGTGCCAGCAGCTTAGCGGCAGGGCTGAACACTGAAGCTTTCTTT.

The CDR3 reads CASSLRYTGELFF. Written as DNA, the CDR3 is TGCGCCAGCAGCTTGCGGTACACCGGGGAGCTGTTTTTT. The rearrangement uses TRBV5-1 and TRBJ2-2; D gene ambiguous. The CDR3 is 13 amino acids. The V and J ends lost 1 base and 3 bases respectively, with 4 bases between them. Germline loops: CDR1 SGHRS, CDR2 YFSETQ.

The chain joins TRBV19 to TRBJ1-1; D gene uncertain. Germline CDR1 and CDR2: LNHDA and SQIVND (reference sequence). The CDR3 sequence is 15 residues long. V lost 5 bases and J lost 0, with 13 bases in between. The CDR3 sequence is CASSSTGMMNTEAFF. In DNA, the CDR3 is TGTGCCAGTAGTTCAACGGGGATGATGAACACTGAAGCTTTCTTT. Complete variable domain (other parts from reference TRBV19 and TRBJ1-1): DGGITQSPKYLFRKEGQNVTLSCEQNLNHDAMYWYRQDPGQGLRLIYYSQIVNDFQKGDIAEGYSVSREKKESFPLTVTSAQKNPTAFYLCASSSTGMMNTEAFFGQGTRLTVV.

The chain uses TRBV29-1 and TRBJ2-1, with D possibly TRBD2 on 6 matching bases. V shed 3 bases and J shed 7 bases, with 7 bases lying between them. CDR1 is SQVTM and CDR2 is ANQGSEA in the germline V gene. The CDR3 length is 11 residues. CDR3 DNA: TGCAGCGTTGATGGGGGGAATGAGCAGTTCTTC. Translated: CSVDGGNEQFF.

The chain joins TRBV28 to TRBJ1-1; D perhaps matches TRBD1 (5 bases). This CDR3 comprises 15 residues. The V gene lost 5 bases and the J gene lost 0 bases, with 13 bases spanning the gap. Germline loops: CDR1 MDHEN, CDR2 SYDVKM. DNA of the CDR3: TGTGCCAGCAGTCTCATGACAGAGCTGAACACTGAAGCTTTCTTT. Its translation: CASSLMTELNTEAFF.

The chain couples TRBV28 to TRBJ2-1; 7 nucleotides align to TRBD2. CDR3 size: 14 residues. V was pared by 7 bases and J by 4 bases, with 7 bases of the junction left unmatched. Germline V lookup: CDR1 MDHEN, CDR2 SYDVKM. This CDR3 reads CASIGTTAYNEQFF. The CDR3, as DNA: TGTGCCAGCATTGGGACTACTGCTTACAATGAGCAGTTCTTC.

This chain uses TRBV5-1 with TRBJ1-5; D gene ambiguous. The CDR3 spans 14 residues. V lost 0 bases and J 7 bases, leaving 11 bases between the germline ends. Per germline, CDR1 SGHRS and CDR2 YFSETQ. DNA for the CDR3: TGCGCCAGCAGCTTGGGGGTGGGCGGGCAGCCCCAGCATTTT. Translated, it gives CASSLGVGGQPQHF.

This chain uses TRBV6-1 with TRBJ2-7, with a possible D match to TRBD1 (5 bases). Between the trimmed V and J ends, which lost 11 bases and 2 bases, there was a span of 16 bases. CDR1 is MNHNS and CDR2 is SASEGT in the germline V gene. There are 13 residues in the CDR3. The CDR3 region is CASLGLYPYEQYF. CDR3 coding DNA: TGTGCCTCCCTGGGGCTATACCCCTACGAGCAGTACTTC.

The chain uses TRBV19 and TRBJ2-7, with D possibly being TRBD2 (6 bases). Germline CDR1 reads LNHDA; CDR2 reads SQIVND (reference sequence). The CDR3 is made up of 13 amino acids. Trimming pared 5 bases from V and 1 base from J, leaving 9 bases between. The CDR3 region is CASSRLVSYEQYF. The CDR3 DNA sequence: TGTGCCAGTAGTCGACTAGTGTCCTACGAGCAGTACTTC.

V usage is TRBV7-9 and J usage is TRBJ2-1; 8 positions match TRBD2. V lost 4 bases, J lost 4 bases, and 6 bases stayed unmatched. This CDR3 contains 15 residues. CDR1 and CDR2 (germline): SEHNR, FQNEAQ (reference sequence). DNA for the CDR3: TGTGCCAGCAGCTCTCTAGCGGGTCGATACAATGAGCAGTTCTTC. Translated: CASSSLAGRYNEQFF.

The rearrangement uses TRBV29-1 and TRBJ1-2; TRBD1 might be the D (5 bases). Trimming took off 4 bases at V and 5 bases at J, with 14 bases between the two ends. The germline V gene has CDR1 SQVTM and CDR2 ANQGSEA. This CDR3 comprises 13 residues. The CDR3 region is CSVVTQAGYGYTF. CDR3 nucleotides: TGCAGCGTTGTAACACAGGCCGGTTATGGCTACACCTTC.

The chain recombines TRBV5-1 with TRBJ2-1, with D perhaps TRBD2 (6 bases). The CDR3 length is 17 residues. Trimming pared 3 bases from V and 6 bases from J, leaving 22 bases between. The germline V gene encodes CDR1 SGHRS and CDR2 YFSETQ. The CDR3 nucleotides read TGCGCCAGCAGCTCAGTTACGTGGCCTAGCGTCACCAATGAGCAGTTCTTC. Translating gives CASSSVTWPSVTNEQFF.

The chain joins TRBV27 to TRBJ2-5; TRBD1 might be the D (5 bases). Judging by the DNA end, TRBJ2-7 fits better; the J call may be wrong. This CDR3 comprises 13 residues. Germline lookup yields CDR1 MNHEY and CDR2 SMNVEV (reference sequence). CDR3 nucleotides: TGTGCCAGCAGTTCCCAGGGTCCCTACGAGCAGTACTTC. Amino acid sequence: CASSSQGPYEQYF.

This chain links TRBV15 with TRBJ2-3; 9 bases align to TRBD2. This CDR3 is 16 amino acids long. V gave up 0 bases and J gave up 4 bases; unmatched junction bases: 5. Germline assignment: CDR1 LNHNV and CDR2 YYDKDF (reference sequence). In nucleotides, the CDR3 is TGTGCCACCAGCAGAGATCGAAGCGGGAGGTCAGATACGCAGTATTTT. Translation: CATSRDRSGRSDTQYF.